This T cell receptor (beta chain) was captured by sequencing in a study of T-cell memory formation after mild COVID-19 (dated by TCRdb to about 2021). Turning to the overall study: TCR sequence clusters from the two donors were found to be largely donor specific. In a couple of donors, T-cell clones that expanded and contracted after mild COVID-19 were tracked by sequencing TCRalpha and TCRbeta repertoires over time. The cohort was made up of two young adult volunteers, one female and one male, who were previously healthy. Summary of the overall study and its limitations: The second-wave clones that peaked on day 37 were not confirmed to be SARS-CoV-2 specific. The detection of some responding clones in pre-infection memory suggests that pre-existing cross-reactive memory T cells joined the SARS-CoV-2 response. Clones contracting from day 15 to 85 had balanced CD4/CD8 phenotypes, while a second wave expanding from day 15 to 37 was biased towards CD4+. Only a couple of mild cases were covered by the study, and larger cohorts that include severe cases with pre-infection samples were considered necessary. Contracting CD4+ clones appeared mostly in the CM and EM memory subsets, whereas CD8+ clones were enriched in EMRA.

Sequenced on an Illumina NovaSeq 6000. cDNA libraries for TCRalpha and TCRbeta were prepared by 5'RACE using constant-segment primers, with sample barcodes and unique molecular identifiers added. Trizol reagent was used to extract RNA from every sample. The libraries were amplified in two PCR steps, and the second step added a second sample barcode and Illumina TruSeq adapters. Sequencing of libraries was performed on an Illumina NovaSeq with 2 x 150 bp paired-end reads. In the source study's methods: Reads were demultiplexed and collapsed into UMI-guided consensus sequences with migec v1.2.7. With mixcr v2.1.11, UMI consensuses were aligned to TRA and TRB V and J templates and assembled into clonotypes. Clonotypes were classified as expanded or contracted when called significant by both edgeR and NoisET, with noise models trained on biological replicates. For edgeR calls, the thresholds were a false discovery rate-adjusted p below 0.01 and a log2 fold-change of 1. PCA with hierarchical clustering of max-normalized trajectories of the 1000 most abundant clonotypes was used as exploratory dynamics analysis. Separately sequenced CD4+ and CD8+ repertoires were used to assign a CD4 or CD8 phenotype to each responding clone. TCRdb applied fastp at Q25 and MiXCR to the public reads, then kept only in-frame beta chains. Every CDR3 protein is listed once, alongside the most common genes and DNA of its rows. TCRdb, rather than the study authors, made the V and J calls. This sample has around 500,000 distinct CDR3 sequences in its table, and 15% to 20% of those were observed once. The top ten clonotypes cover 9% to 15% of the sample.

The junction carries 11 bases between V and J, which are trimmed by 5 bases and 9 bases respectively. The CDR3 goes from the cysteine to the phenylalanine over 13 residues. Only the CDR3 region is kept as DNA, spanning 39 bases read in frame from base 1. This clonotype was counted a few times. Its antigen is currently not known. No qualities accompany the bases; no much larger clone lies one base away. PBMCs were isolated by Ficoll-Paque density gradient centrifugation. The sequence was obtained from an adult woman who had mild COVID-19 (a few samples of this study predate the infection). The sample titles of this study are shuffled in the database, so cell type and time point are left out; the donor was told from shared clones. The chain uses TRBV12-3 or TRBV12-4 and TRBJ1-6, with no confident D gene call. The specimen was PBMCs or a T cell subset sorted from them (not recorded which). This receptor carries the CDR3 CASSHEIISPLHF. Here is the DNA: TGTGCCAGCAGTCATGAAATAATTTCACCCCTCCACTTT.